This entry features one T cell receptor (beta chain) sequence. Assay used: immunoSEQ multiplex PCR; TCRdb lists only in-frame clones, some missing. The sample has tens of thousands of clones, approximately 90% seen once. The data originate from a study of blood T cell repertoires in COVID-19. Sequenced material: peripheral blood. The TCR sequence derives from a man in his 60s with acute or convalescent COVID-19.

The CDR3 reads CASSPDQTGTRGETQYF. As DNA, the CDR3 is TGTGCCAGCAGTCCAGACCAGACAGGGACCAGGGGGGAGACCCAGTACTTC. The chain recombines TRBV6-6 with TRBJ2-5; 7 nucleotides match TRBD1. V lost 5 bases and J lost 5; bases outside the gene matches: 17. This CDR3 spans 17 amino acids. Germline CDR1 MNHNY, CDR2 SVGAGI (reference sequence).